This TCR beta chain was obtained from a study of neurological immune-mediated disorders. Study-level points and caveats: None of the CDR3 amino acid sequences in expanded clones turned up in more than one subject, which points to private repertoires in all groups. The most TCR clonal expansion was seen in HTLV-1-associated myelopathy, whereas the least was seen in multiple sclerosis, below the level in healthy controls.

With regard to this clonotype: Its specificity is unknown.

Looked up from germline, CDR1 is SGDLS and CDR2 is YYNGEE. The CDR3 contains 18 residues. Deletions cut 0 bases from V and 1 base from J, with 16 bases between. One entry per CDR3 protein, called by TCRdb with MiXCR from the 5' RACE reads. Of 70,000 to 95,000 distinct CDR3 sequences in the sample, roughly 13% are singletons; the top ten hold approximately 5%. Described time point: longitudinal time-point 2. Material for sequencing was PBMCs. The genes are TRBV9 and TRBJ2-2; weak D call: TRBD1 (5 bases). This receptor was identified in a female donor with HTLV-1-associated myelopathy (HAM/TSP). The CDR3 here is CASSVAKVGVGNTGELFF. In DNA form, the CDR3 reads TGTGCCAGCAGCGTAGCTAAAGTAGGGGTTGGGAACACCGGGGAGCTGTTTTTT.